Listed here are 32 T cell receptor beta chains from one sample, sequenced in a study of cytomegalovirus exposure and HLA in healthy donors. PCR employed 60 Vbeta and 13 Jbeta primers. Clones were sequenced by immunoSEQ multiplex PCR, and TCRdb holds only the in-frame ones, with some missing. The sample table includes around 130,000 clones. What was sequenced was PBMCs. Receptors originate from a woman aged 40 to 49 in good health and CMV-seronegative.

The chain combines TRBV7-2 with TRBJ1-5; D unresolved. With 1 base removed from V and 5 bases from J, the gap between germline ends came to 6 bases. Germline V lookup: CDR1 SGHTA, CDR2 FQGNSA. The CDR3 totals 13 residues. In DNA, the CDR3 is TGTGCCAGCAGCTTAGACAGAGATCAGCCCCAGCATTTT. Residues: CASSLDRDQPQHF.

The J gene is TRBJ1-6, the V gene TRBV6-6, with D perhaps TRBD1 (5 bases). Trimming shortened V by 2 bases and J by 10 bases, and 18 bases separated the two germline ends. Germline CDR1 MNHNY, CDR2 SVGAGI (reference sequence). This CDR3 is 16 amino acids long. CDR3 DNA sequence: TGTGCCAGCAGTTACGGTAGGGGAGGTCCGGGATCACCCCTCCACTTT. Protein: CASSYGRGGPGSPLHF.

V usage is TRBV9 and J usage is TRBJ1-3; D ambiguous. CDR1 is SGDLS and CDR2 is YYNGEE in the germline V gene. The CDR3 spans 12 residues. The ends were cut back, 2 bases at V and 4 bases at J, with 4 bases in the middle. The chain's CDR3 is CASSVSGNTIYF. CDR3 coding DNA: TGTGCCAGCAGCGTGTCAGGAAACACCATATATTTT.

V gene TRBV5-1 combines with J gene TRBJ1-2; 10 positions match TRBD1. With V trimmed by 3 bases and J by 4 bases, 6 bases remained unmatched. Germline assignment: CDR1 SGHRS and CDR2 YFSETQ. The CDR3 contains 15 residues. CDR3 sequence reads: CASSWGQGSSYGYTF. CDR3 nucleotide sequence: TGCGCCAGCAGCTGGGGACAGGGGTCCAGCTATGGCTACACCTTC. Full variable domain (missing parts from reference TRBV5-1 and TRBJ1-2): KAGVTQTPRYLIKTRGQQVTLSCSPISGHRSVSWYQQTPGQGLQFLFEYFSETQRNKGNFPGRFSGRQFSNSRSEMNVSTLELGDSALYLCASSWGQGSSYGYTFGSGTRLTVV.

The rearrangement links TRBV28 to TRBJ1-2, with D perhaps TRBD1 (5 bases). Deletions cut 5 bases from V and 0 bases from J, with 16 bases between. The germline CDR1 and CDR2 sequences are MDHEN and SYDVKM. The CDR3 totals 16 residues. CDR3 DNA: TGTGCCAGCAGTGGCGGGGGGGTGGTGACTAACTATGGCTACACCTTC. It translates to CASSGGGVVTNYGYTF.

The chain is built from TRBV5-4 and TRBJ1-6; perhaps TRBD1 as D (5 bases). The CDR3 runs 14 residues. V was clipped by 2 bases and J by 7 bases, with 10 bases between them. Germline lookup yields CDR1 SGHNT and CDR2 YYREEE (reference sequence). The CDR3 spells CASSFGGSNSPLHF. In DNA, the CDR3 is TGTGCCAGCAGCTTCGGGGGGAGCAATTCACCCCTCCACTTT.

The rearrangement uses TRBV10-3 and TRBJ2-3; D might be TRBD2 (6 bases). From germline, CDR1 is ENHRY and CDR2 SYGVKD. Trimming left V 6 bases short and J 0 bases short, with 16 bases between. There are 16 residues in the CDR3. This CDR3 reads CAISSPFAGSTDTQYF. The CDR3 DNA reads as TGTGCCATCAGCAGCCCGTTCGCGGGAAGCACAGATACGCAGTATTTT.

The chain employs TRBV19 and TRBJ1-2; 7 positions agree with TRBD1. The CDR3 has 15 amino acids. Looked up from germline, CDR1 is LNHDA and CDR2 is SQIVND (reference sequence). Losses at the gene ends were 0 bases for V and 8 bases for J; bases not matched to a gene: 9. The CDR3 DNA sequence: TGTGCCAGTAGTATAGATTCCCTACGAGGGGGCGGCTACACCTTC. It codes for CASSIDSLRGGGYTF.

The chain's CDR3 is CASSPPGGRAGEKLFF. In DNA form, the CDR3 reads TGTGCCAGCTCACCACCAGGTGGCAGGGCGGGGGAAAAACTGTTTTTT. The V call is TRBV18, the J call TRBJ1-4; D is perhaps TRBD1 (5 bases). The CDR3 has 16 residues. Germline V gives CDR1 KGHSH, CDR2 LQKENI. V lost 0 bases, J lost 8 bases, and 16 bases lay in between.

This chain links TRBV19 with TRBJ2-2, with D perhaps TRBD2 (6 bases). V lost 9 bases, J lost 3 bases, and 17 bases lay in between. CDR1 is LNHDA, CDR2 SQIVND, per germline (reference sequence). The CDR3 spans 15 residues. The CDR3 DNA is TGTGCCAGCCAAGACCGGGGACTCTACACCGGGGAGCTGTTTTTT. It translates to CASQDRGLYTGELFF.

The chain is built from TRBV10-2 and TRBJ2-3; D ambiguous. V dropped 2 bases and J dropped 6 bases, with 9 bases sitting between them. The CDR3 spans 13 residues. The V gene's germline CDR1 is WSHSY and CDR2 SAAADI. DNA for the CDR3: TGCGCCAGCAGTGAGCCAGCGTACGATACGCAGTATTTT. Translating it yields CASSEPAYDTQYF.

The chain combines TRBV28 with TRBJ1-5; D may be TRBD1 (5 bases). Trimming pared 4 bases from V and 6 bases from J, leaving 10 bases between. Germline V gene data show CDR1 as MDHEN and CDR2 as SYDVKM. The CDR3 extends over 13 amino acids. The CDR3 DNA follows: TGTGCCAGCAGTTCAGGGTGGGCTCAGCCCCAGCATTTT. It encodes CASSSGWAQPQHF.

V and J are TRBV27 and TRBJ1-5; tentative D call: TRBD1 (6 bases). The CDR3 totals 17 residues. The germline V gene encodes CDR1 MNHEY and CDR2 SMNVEV (reference sequence). V gave up 5 bases and J gave up 0 bases, with 17 bases separating them. CDR3 in amino acids: CASSPLGATYSNQPQHF. In nucleotides, the CDR3 is TGTGCCAGCAGTCCGTTGGGGGCGACTTATAGCAATCAGCCCCAGCATTTT.

This chain links TRBV5-4 with TRBJ2-5, with a possible D match to TRBD1 (5 bases). Trimming shortened V by 4 bases and J by 2 bases, and 12 bases separated the two germline ends. Per the germline V gene, CDR1 is SGHNT and CDR2 is YYREEE (reference sequence). CDR3 length equals 14 residues. The CDR3 loop is CASSIGASQETQYF. DNA of the CDR3: TGTGCCAGCAGCATAGGGGCCTCTCAAGAGACCCAGTACTTC.

The chain links TRBV2 to TRBJ1-1; perhaps TRBD1 as D (6 bases). This CDR3 comprises 13 residues. V lost 8 bases to trimming and J lost 0 bases, with 10 bases between them. Germline loops: CDR1 SNHLY, CDR2 FYNNEI. CDR3 nucleotides: TGTGCCAGCCACAGGGAGCTGAACACTGAAGCTTTCTTT. Protein sequence: CASHRELNTEAFF.

The chain joins TRBV7-3 to TRBJ2-1; 8 positions match TRBD1. CDR1 and CDR2 (germline): SGHTA, FQGTGA. The CDR3 covers 17 residues. Trimming removed 4 bases from V and 6 bases from J; junction bases left unmatched: 14. The CDR3 nucleotides read TGTGCCAGCAGCTCGACAGGGGTTGGGGCCCCTACCAATGAGCAGTTCTTC. Its translation is CASSSTGVGAPTNEQFF.

The chain has TRBV2 and TRBJ1-5; 7 bases agree with TRBD1. Germline CDR1 SNHLY, CDR2 FYNNEI. J lost 2 bases, V lost 4 bases, and 2 bases had no gene match. The CDR3 has 14 residues. In nucleotides, the CDR3 is TGTGCCAGCAGTGTAAGGGGGCGCAATCAGCCCCAGCATTTT. Residues: CASSVRGRNQPQHF.

The rearrangement links TRBV21-1 to TRBJ1-1. TRBV21-1 is noted as a pseudogene. CDR3 length: 13 residues. The CDR3 sequence: CASVRGGGTEAFF. Here the CDR3 DNA reads TGTGCCAGCGTGCGGGGCGGGGGCACTGAAGCTTTCTTT.

J is TRBJ2-7 and V is TRBV15, with 9 bases matching TRBD1. With V trimmed by 4 bases and J by 1 base, 5 bases remained unmatched. CDR3 length: 15 amino acids. CDR1 and CDR2 from the germline V gene are LNHNV and YYDKDF (reference sequence). CDR3 in amino acids: CATSKEGQGSYEQYF. CDR3 sequence (DNA): TGTGCCACCAGCAAAGAGGGACAGGGATCCTACGAGCAGTACTTC.

The J gene is TRBJ2-2, the V gene TRBV2, with 8 bases lining up with TRBD1. Germline CDR1 SNHLY, CDR2 FYNNEI. The V and J ends lost 4 bases and 5 bases, in that order; junction bases with no gene match: 6. The CDR3 totals 15 residues. CDR3 nucleotide sequence: TGTGCCAGCAGTGGACAGGGGTCGGGGACCGGGGAGCTGTTTTTT. Translating gives CASSGQGSGTGELFF.

The chain is built from TRBV5-6 and TRBJ2-5; 11 positions agree with TRBD2. Germline V gives CDR1 SGHDT, CDR2 YYEEEE. The length of the CDR3 is 15 residues. After removal of 3 bases from V and 4 bases from J, the junction contained 5 bases not matched to a gene. The chain's CDR3 is CASSYLAGGGETQYF. The DNA for the CDR3 is TGTGCCAGCAGCTACCTAGCGGGGGGCGGAGAGACCCAGTACTTC.

The chain has TRBV21-1 and TRBJ1-4; TRBD1, as called in the table, went unchecked against the DNA. TRBV21-1 is listed as a pseudogene. The length of the CDR3 is 15 residues. CDR3 DNA: TGTGCCAGCAGCAAAATACAGGCCGTAAATGAAAAACTGTTTTTT. It codes for CASSKIQAVNEKLFF.

This rearrangement joins TRBV28 to TRBJ1-2; D is unresolved. In germline, CDR1 is MDHEN, CDR2 SYDVKM. V was shortened by 2 bases and J by 4 bases, with 5 bases between the two germline ends. This CDR3 is 12 amino acids long. As DNA, the CDR3 is TGTGCCAGCAGTTTAAATCTCTATGGCTACACCTTC. It yields the protein CASSLNLYGYTF.

The chain carries TRBV7-3 and TRBJ2-5; 13 bases agree with TRBD2. The V gene end was trimmed by 4 bases and the J gene end by 6 bases; junction bases not matched to a gene: 5. Germline CDR1 SGHTA, CDR2 FQGTGA. This CDR3 spans 15 amino acids. CDR3 loop: CASSSTSGGHQTQYF. For the CDR3, the DNA is TGTGCCAGCAGCTCGACTAGCGGGGGGCACCAGACCCAGTACTTC.

This chain joins TRBV7-3 and TRBJ2-7, with D unclear. The CDR3 is made up of 13 amino acids. Germline V CDR1 and CDR2: SGHTA, FQGTGA. The V gene lost 0 bases and the J gene lost 6 bases, with 9 bases spanning the gap. The CDR3 DNA reads TGTGCCAGCAGCTTAACGTTGGCAGGCGAGCAGTACTTC. It translates to CASSLTLAGEQYF.

The gene calls are TRBV27 and TRBJ1-1; D unclear. The ends were cut back, 3 bases at V and 4 bases at J, with 9 bases in the middle. This CDR3 spans 13 amino acids. Per the germline V gene, CDR1 is MNHEY and CDR2 is SMNVEV (reference sequence). The DNA for the CDR3 is TGTGCCAGCAGTTTGGTAGCAGTCACTGAAGCTTTCTTT. Translation gives CASSLVAVTEAFF.

V and J are TRBV4-1 and TRBJ2-5; the D gene is possibly TRBD2 (5 bases). Germline V gene data show CDR1 as MGHRA and CDR2 as YSYEKL. Trimming took 2 bases from V and 1 from J, leaving 11 bases between them. The CDR3 has 15 residues. CDR3 loop: CASSQRTAAQETQYF. In nucleotides, the CDR3 is TGCGCCAGCAGCCAAAGAACAGCGGCCCAAGAGACCCAGTACTTC.

The rearrangement links TRBV7-8 to TRBJ1-2; 8 bases line up with TRBD1. With 5 bases clipped from V and 4 bases from J, the junction kept 6 bases outside the gene matches. CDR3 length: 14 residues. Germline assignment: CDR1 SGHVS and CDR2 FQNEAQ. Here the CDR3 reads CASSGRQGSYGYTF. The CDR3 nucleotides are TGTGCCAGCAGCGGAAGACAGGGGAGCTATGGCTACACCTTC.

The chain employs TRBV21-1 and TRBJ2-7; the table calls TRBD1, which could not be checked here. TRBV21-1 is tagged as a pseudogene. This CDR3 has 15 residues. The CDR3 bases are TGTGCCAGCAGCAAAGCTCTGTCAGGGTCATACGAGCAGTACGTC. This gives the protein CASSKALSGSYEQYV.

The chain uses TRBV4-1 and TRBJ1-4, with D maybe TRBD1 (5 bases). Trimming cost V 4 bases and J 4 bases, with 16 bases left between them. In germline, CDR1 is MGHRA, CDR2 YSYEKL. CDR3 size: 16 residues. The CDR3 DNA reads TGCGCCAGCAGCCCCCGCATTCAGGGTATTAATGAAAAACTGTTTTTT. The encoded protein is CASSPRIQGINEKLFF.

The V gene is TRBV10-3, the J gene TRBJ2-5; 7 bases fit TRBD2. In germline, CDR1 is ENHRY, CDR2 SYGVKD. V gave up 7 bases and J gave up 4 bases; unmatched junction bases: 9. The CDR3 has 14 amino acids. Here the CDR3 DNA reads TGTGCCATCACGTCAGGGAGGGAGCGAGAGACCCAGTACTTC. Amino acid sequence: CAITSGRERETQYF.

The chain combines TRBV11-1 with TRBJ2-2; 8 bases are a match to TRBD2. In germline, CDR1 is SGHAT, CDR2 FQDESV (reference sequence). CDR3 size: 16 residues. V lost 5 bases, J lost 1 base, and 6 bases stayed unmatched. The CDR3 sequence: CASSPIAGMNTGELFF. The DNA of the CDR3 is TGTGCCAGCAGCCCCATAGCGGGGATGAACACCGGGGAGCTGTTTTTT.